The clone carrying this T cell receptor beta chain turned up a few times. Assay: immunoSEQ multiplex PCR; the TCRdb copy retains only in-frame clones and omits some. The top ten clones hold roughly 0.39% of a sample with 35,000 to 45,000 clones, roughly 93% of them seen once. Germline CDR1 reads MNHEY; CDR2 reads SMNVEV (reference sequence). The junction had 4 bases not matched to a gene; V was cut back by 11 bases and J by 5 bases. The CDR3 has 13 residues. This specimen comes from a study of T cell changes during pregnancy in multiple sclerosis. The sequenced sample was CD4+ T cells from peripheral blood mononuclear cells, obtained in the first trimester of pregnancy. The V and J genes are TRBV27 and TRBJ1-4, with 11 bases identical to TRBD1. The clonotype comes from a female donor with multiple sclerosis, enrolled in a pregnancy study. The CDR3 is CAARDRGNEKLFF. The DNA of the CDR3 is TGTGCCGCCCGGGACAGGGGGAATGAAAAACTGTTTTTT. Using reference TRBV27 and TRBJ1-4 for the parts outside the CDR3, the full variable domain is EAQVTQNPRYLITVTGKKLTVTCSQNMNHEYMSWYRQDPGLGLRQIYYSMNVEVTDKGDVPEGYKVSRKEKRNFPLILESPSPNQTSLYFCAARDRGNEKLFFGSGTQLSVL.